Below are 3 T cell receptor beta chains sequenced from a single sample in a study of shared clonotypes between healthy human individuals. The table came from immunoSEQ multiplex PCR; TCRdb's copy has only in-frame clones and leaves some out. Altogether under 2,500,000 clones are present, roughly 95% being singletons, with the ten largest covering over 0.1%. Sequences were obtained from naive CD4+ T cells sorted from blood. Subset of the sample: CD45RA+ positively selected. All receptors come from a man aged 18 to 30 in good health.

For this clone: The sample contains more than one DNA sequence encoding this CDR3. The V gene is TRBV18, the J gene TRBJ2-5, with 10 bases that match TRBD2. V shed 6 bases and J 5 bases; nucleotides not matched to a gene: 9. Germline-derived CDR1 and CDR2 are KGHSH and LQKENI. The CDR3 has 15 amino acids. CDR3 sequence (DNA): TGTGCCAGCTCTCCCTTAGCGGGAGGCCGGGAGACCCAGTACTTC. Amino acids: CASSPLAGGRETQYF.

This sequence joins TRBV6-1 and TRBJ1-2; D call uncertain. The germline gives CDR1 MNHNS, CDR2 SASEGT. V was trimmed by 4 bases and J by 4 bases, leaving 7 bases between them. The CDR3 totals 12 residues. CDR3 loop: CASSGVAYGYTF. CDR3 bases: TGTGCCAGCAGTGGGGTGGCCTATGGCTACACCTTC.

This rearrangement joins TRBV18 to TRBJ1-6; D gene unclear. V lost 3 bases and J lost 3, with 3 bases in between. Germline V gene data show CDR1 as KGHSH and CDR2 as LQKENI. The CDR3 covers 13 residues. CDR3 region: CASSPNYNSPLHF. The CDR3 DNA reads as TGTGCCAGCTCACCGAACTATAATTCACCCCTCCACTTT.